These T cell receptor beta chains were read from a single sample in a study of blood T cell repertoires in COVID-19. Assay: immunoSEQ multiplex PCR; the TCRdb copy retains only in-frame clones and omits some. The table shows 50,000 or so clones, with 85% to 90% occurring only once. Material for sequencing was peripheral blood. The receptors stem from an elderly man with acute or convalescent COVID-19. CDR3s include the opening cysteine and the closing phenylalanine or tryptophan. D genes are given only for firm matches. For some rows the clone size is stated as once, few or many, or as a class when expanded; others skip it.

J gene	D gene	clone size	V gene	CDR3 protein	CDR3 DNA
TRBJ1-1	NA	NA	TRBV18	CASSPLRSRTNTEAFF	TGTGCCAGCTCACCACTTCGGAGCAGGACTAACACTGAAGCTTTCTTT
TRBJ2-3	TRBD1	few	TRBV30	CAWILQGSDTQYF	TGTGCCTGGATCTTACAGGGGTCGGATACGCAGTATTTT
TRBJ1-2	TRBD1	NA	TRBV5-4	CASSLDRAYGYTF	TGTGCCAGCAGCCTAGACAGGGCCTATGGCTACACCTTC
TRBJ2-2	NA	NA	TRBV5-6	CASSLGQLLDTGELFF	TGTGCCAGCAGCTTGGGACAGCTCCTTGACACCGGGGAGCTGTTTTTT
TRBJ2-1	TRBD1	NA	TRBV24-1	CATSDAYRGTGHNEQFF	TGTGCCACCAGTGATGCCTACCGCGGGACAGGGCACAATGAGCAGTTCTTC
TRBJ1-6	NA	NA	TRBV3-1/TRBV3-2	CASGAQQLNSPLHF	TGTGCCAGCGGGGCACAGCAATTAAATTCACCCCTCCACTTT
TRBJ2-1	TRBD2	few	TRBV28	CASSTLGRTIGEFF	TGTGCCAGCAGTACCCTCGGGAGGACAATTGGGGAGTTCTTC
TRBJ2-7	TRBD1	NA	TRBV7-2	CASSFFPGQATYEQYF	TGTGCCAGCAGCTTTTTTCCGGGACAGGCTACCTACGAGCAGTACTTC
TRBJ1-2	TRBD1	NA	TRBV18	CASSPGQAAFYGYTF	TGTGCCAGCTCACCTGGACAGGCGGCTTTCTATGGCTACACCTTC
TRBJ2-5	NA	NA	TRBV11-2	CASSQGHQETQYF	TGTGCCAGCAGCCAGGGTCACCAAGAGACCCAGTACTTC
TRBJ2-3	TRBD1	NA	TRBV7-9	CASSPRTGGGDTQYF	TGTGCCAGCAGCCCAAGGACAGGGGGCGGAGATACGCAGTATTTT
TRBJ1-6	TRBD1	NA	TRBV19	CASQTGANSPLHF	TGTGCCAGTCAGACAGGGGCTAATTCACCCCTCCACTTT
TRBJ1-1	TRBD1	NA	TRBV20-1	CSAYRDSEAFF	TGCAGTGCTTACAGGGACAGTGAAGCTTTCTTT
TRBJ1-2	NA	NA	TRBV2	CASLREGYGYTF	TGTGCCAGTCTCAGGGAAGGGTATGGCTACACCTTC
TRBJ2-3	NA	NA	TRBV5-4	CASSLAGADTQYF	TGTGCCAGCAGCTTGGCAGGGGCAGATACGCAGTATTTT
TRBJ2-7	NA	NA	TRBV2	CASTQGLNEQYF	TGTGCCAGCACGCAGGGGTTGAACGAGCAGTACTTC
TRBJ2-2	NA	NA	TRBV18	CASSPRGRGYDTGELFF	TGTGCCAGCTCACCACGCGGCAGGGGCTACGACACCGGGGAGCTGTTTTTT
TRBJ1-1	NA	NA	TRBV24-1	CATIGPGDTEAFF	TGTGCCACCATCGGACCCGGGGACACTGAAGCTTTCTTT
TRBJ2-7	NA	once	TRBV29-1	CSVEDGGTYEQYF	TGCAGCGTTGAAGACGGAGGGACCTACGAGCAGTACTTC
TRBJ2-2	NA	NA	TRBV15	CATSWDLNTGELFF	TGTGCCACCAGCTGGGACTTGAACACCGGGGAGCTGTTTTTT
TRBJ1-2	TRBD1	NA	TRBV6-4	CASKPLQGIGGYTF	TGTGCCAGCAAGCCACTACAGGGGATAGGGGGCTACACCTTC
TRBJ2-1	TRBD1	few	TRBV11-2	CASSLTGFSYNEQFF	TGTGCCAGCAGCCTGACAGGGTTCTCCTACAATGAGCAGTTCTTC
TRBJ2-4	NA	NA	TRBV19	CASSSGTEGIQYF	TGTGCCAGTAGTAGCGGGACAGAGGGCATTCAGTACTTC
TRBJ2-5	TRBD1	NA	TRBV6-4	CASSVRTGRETQYF	TGTGCCAGCAGTGTCAGGACAGGGCGGGAGACCCAGTACTTC
TRBJ2-7	NA	NA	TRBV2	CASSEDIMWGQANLSYEQYF	TGTGCCAGCAGTGAAGACATCATGTGGGGACAAGCCAACCTCTCCTACGAGCAGTACTTC
TRBJ2-2	TRBD2	few	TRBV10-2	CASLAGGHTGELFF	TGCGCCAGCCTAGCGGGGGGACACACCGGGGAGCTGTTTTTT
TRBJ2-3	TRBD2	NA	TRBV7-9	CASSLGLADTDTQYF	TGTGCCAGCAGCCTCGGGCTAGCGGACACAGATACGCAGTATTTT
TRBJ1-1	TRBD1	NA	TRBV7-9	CASSYRTGGRNTEAFF	TGTGCCAGCAGCTATCGGACAGGGGGGAGGAACACTGAAGCTTTCTTT
TRBJ1-2	NA	NA	TRBV5-6	CASSRRRGNYGYTF	TGTGCCAGCAGTCGCCGGAGAGGAAACTATGGCTACACCTTC
TRBJ1-6	NA	NA	TRBV5-1	CASSLESSYNSPLHF	TGCGCCAGCAGCTTGGAGAGCTCCTATAATTCACCCCTCCACTTT